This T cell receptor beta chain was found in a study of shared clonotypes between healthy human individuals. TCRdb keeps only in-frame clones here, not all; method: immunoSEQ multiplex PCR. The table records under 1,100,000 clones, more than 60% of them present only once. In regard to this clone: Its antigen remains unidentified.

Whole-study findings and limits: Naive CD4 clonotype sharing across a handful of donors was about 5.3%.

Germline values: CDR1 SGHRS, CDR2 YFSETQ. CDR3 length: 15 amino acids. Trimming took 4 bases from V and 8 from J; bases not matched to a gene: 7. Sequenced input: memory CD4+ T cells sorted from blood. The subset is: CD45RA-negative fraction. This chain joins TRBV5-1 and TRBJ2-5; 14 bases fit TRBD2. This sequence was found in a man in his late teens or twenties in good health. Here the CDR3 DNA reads TGCGCCAGCAGCAACTCCGGGACTAGCGGGAGAACCCAGTACTTC. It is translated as CASSNSGTSGRTQYF.